This T cell receptor (beta chain) was recovered during a study of blood T cell repertoires in COVID-19. Study overall: Spain, Italy and the United States supplied samples that represented acute and convalescent COVID-19. From T cells, B-cell-depleted T cells, or PBMCs came the material, which was cDNA or gDNA.

V dropped 5 bases and J dropped 6 bases, with 20 bases sitting between them. Germline V gives CDR1 SEHNR, CDR2 FQNEAQ (reference sequence). This CDR3 has 15 amino acids. As originally analysed: Reference gene primer amplification gave estimated nucleated cell counts. Sequencing was performed with immunoSEQ multiplex PCR; in TCRdb, only in-frame clones are kept and a portion is missing. V and J calls plus clone size are reproduced from that table; the DNA served to infer D and trimming. The sample has 150,000 to 200,000 clones, over 80% seen once. Sequencing was carried out using peripheral blood. The rearrangement joins TRBV7-9 to TRBJ2-7, with D perhaps TRBD1 (6 bases). The clonotype was recovered from a woman aged 80 or over with active or convalescent COVID-19. CDR3: CASSVRSGTPFEQYF. The CDR3 nucleotides read TGTGCCAGCAGCGTAAGGTCCGGGACACCCTTCGAGCAGTACTTC.